This paragraph reports one TCR beta chain. CDR3 length: 15 amino acids. V trimming: 4 bases; J trimming: 6 bases; junction bases outside the gene matches: 10. Looked up from germline, CDR1 is SNHLY and CDR2 is FYNNEI. This sample is drawn from a study of cytotoxic CD8 clonotypes in ibrutinib-treated CLL. Study information: Responses: some 25 partial, 2 complete; after median around 68 months, roughly 15 stayed remitted, around 12 progressed.

Libraries were prepared by immunoSEQ multiplex PCR; TCRdb keeps only in-frame clonotypes and omits some of them. Here the sample spans approximately 140,000 clones, 60% to 85% being singletons. V and J are TRBV2 and TRBJ2-7; 9 bases agree with TRBD1. The clonotype comes from a human donor with chronic lymphocytic leukemia. The material was PBMCs, obtained after 12 months of ibrutinib treatment. The CDR3 bases are TGTGCCAGCAGTGGCAGACAGGGGGGCACGAGCGAGCAGTACTTC. Amino acid sequence: CASSGRQGGTSEQYF.